This T cell receptor (beta chain) emerged from a study of early T cells in non-severe SARS-CoV-2 infection. Study background: Investigators sequenced bulk RNA drawn from unsorted whole blood, and chains remained unpaired.

TCRdb reprocessed the 5' RACE reads with MiXCR, giving one entry per CDR3 protein. The table includes about 64,000 distinct CDR3 sequences, over 20% detected once. V lost 5 bases, J lost 6 bases, and 13 bases lay in between. The germline CDR1 and CDR2 sequences are KGHDR and SFDVKD. The CDR3 has 14 residues. The chain combines TRBV24-1 with TRBJ1-5; D not certain. The sequenced sample was whole blood, obtained at baseline. The receptor comes from an adult who was a healthcare worker with PCR-confirmed SARS-CoV-2 infection or an uninfected control (not recorded which). The CDR3 here is CATSVPIGGQPQHF. The CDR3 region has the DNA TGTGCCACCAGTGTCCCTATCGGAGGTCAGCCCCAGCATTTT.